Shown below are 18 T cell receptor beta chains from a single sample sequenced in a study of T cell responses to AZD1222 COVID-19 vaccine. The table came from immunoSEQ multiplex PCR; TCRdb's copy has only in-frame clones and leaves some out. Of 120,000 or so clones in the sample, more than 70% were seen once. The source material was peripheral blood, sampled on day 0 of AZD1222 vaccination. All receptors come from an adult in good health.

This clone has only one observation. The rearrangement uses TRBV19 and TRBJ1-2; possible D gene TRBD1, 5 bases. The V end was cut by 3 bases, the J end by 8 bases, with 19 bases between. Germline V lookup: CDR1 LNHDA, CDR2 SQIVND (reference sequence). The CDR3 spans 15 residues. The CDR3 DNA reads as TGTGCCAGTAGTATCGGGGGTCGGGGAAGTACGGGCTACACCTTC. It yields the protein CASSIGGRGSTGYTF.

The CDR3 region is CASSLEGSTDTQYF. CDR3 DNA sequence: TGTGCCAGCAGCTTGGAGGGTAGCACAGATACGCAGTATTTT. The genes are TRBV5-5 and TRBJ2-3; D ambiguous. V dropped 0 bases and J dropped 0 bases, with 5 bases sitting between them. CDR3 length: 14 residues. Germline lookup yields CDR1 SGHKS and CDR2 YYEKEE (reference sequence).

The sample holds one count of this clone. The chain couples TRBV11-2 to TRBJ2-1; TRBD2 aligns across 8 bases. This CDR3 comprises 15 residues. V trimming: 5 bases; J trimming: 3 bases; junction bases outside the gene matches: 6. CDR1 is SGHAT, CDR2 FQNNGV, per germline. The DNA for the CDR3 is TGTGCCAGCAGCATAGGGCTAGCGGGCTACAATGAGCAGTTCTTC. Residues: CASSIGLAGYNEQFF.

J is TRBJ1-1 and V is TRBV24-1; maybe TRBD1 (5 bases). CDR1 is KGHDR and CDR2 is SFDVKD in the germline V gene. The CDR3 is 14 amino acids. V lost 6 bases, J lost 3 bases, and 13 bases lay in between. CDR3 sequence (DNA): TGTGCCACCAGTCGGGGCCATGGGGACACTGAAGCTTTCTTT. Encoded protein: CATSRGHGDTEAFF.

The genes are TRBV21-1 and TRBJ2-3; the tabulated D call, TRBD2, remains unverified against the DNA. TRBV21-1 is a pseudogene locus. This CDR3 has 15 residues. The CDR3 protein is CASPPVELSTDTQYF. The CDR3 DNA is TGTGCCAGCCCCCCTGTAGAGCTTAGCACAGATACGCAGTATTTT.

This chain uses TRBV10-2 with TRBJ1-1; D gene uncertain. Germline loops: CDR1 WSHSY, CDR2 SAAADI. The ends were cut back, 5 bases at V and 2 bases at J, with 9 bases in the middle. The CDR3 loop spans 13 amino acids. CDR3 amino acids: CASSRGINTEAFF. The CDR3, as DNA: TGCGCCAGCAGTCGGGGAATCAACACTGAAGCTTTCTTT.

V usage is TRBV3-1 (or the pseudogene TRBV3-2) and J usage is TRBJ2-7; the D gene is possibly TRBD2 (5 bases). Germline CDR1 reads LGHDT; CDR2 reads YNNKEL (reference sequence). The CDR3 is 14 residues long. V dropped 0 bases and J dropped 5 bases, with 11 bases sitting between them. CDR3 region: CASSQEEGTHEQYF. CDR3 nucleotide sequence: TGTGCCAGCAGCCAAGAAGAGGGAACGCACGAGCAGTACTTC.

This rearrangement joins TRBV2 to TRBJ2-7, with 10 positions matching TRBD1. V was pared by 8 bases and J by 3 bases, with 7 bases of the junction left unmatched. Germline V gives CDR1 SNHLY, CDR2 FYNNEI. This CDR3 has 14 amino acids. The CDR3 reads CASSRDRGFYEQYF. The CDR3 DNA reads as TGTGCCAGCTCCCGGGACAGGGGATTCTACGAGCAGTACTTC.

The rearrangement uses TRBV18 and TRBJ2-2; 10 bases agree with TRBD1. Trimming took 3 bases from V and 5 from J; bases not matched to a gene: 6. CDR1 and CDR2 (germline): KGHSH, LQKENI. This CDR3 has 16 residues. CDR3 sequence: CASSPGQGSLTGELFF. DNA for the CDR3: TGTGCCAGCTCACCGGGACAGGGGAGCCTGACCGGGGAGCTGTTTTTT.

This clone was seen only a few times. This rearrangement joins TRBV4-1 to TRBJ1-3, with 7 bases lining up with TRBD1. CDR1 and CDR2 (germline): MGHRA, YSYEKL. The CDR3 extends over 16 amino acids. The ends lost 2 bases at V and 8 bases at J; junction bases unmatched: 12. CDR3 amino acids: CASSQSPGQSMDTIYF. In nucleotides, the CDR3 is TGCGCCAGCAGCCAATCACCGGGACAGAGTATGGACACCATATATTTT.

This clone was observed a handful of times. This chain uses TRBV30 with TRBJ1-1, with a weak D call TRBD1 (5 bases). Looked up from germline, CDR1 is GTSNPN and CDR2 is SVGIG (reference sequence). This CDR3 has 13 residues. The V and J ends lost 6 bases and 0 bases respectively, with 11 bases between them. The CDR3 reads CACQGSMNTEAFF. As DNA, the CDR3 is TGTGCCTGCCAGGGCAGCATGAACACTGAAGCTTTCTTT.

V and J are TRBV19 and TRBJ2-1; the D gene is possibly TRBD2 (6 bases). Germline V gives CDR1 LNHDA, CDR2 SQIVND (reference sequence). There are 15 residues in the CDR3. V gave up 7 bases and J gave up 2 bases, with 15 bases separating them. This CDR3 is CASTPSGLAYNEQFF. The CDR3 DNA reads TGTGCCAGTACCCCAAGCGGGCTCGCCTACAATGAGCAGTTCTTC.

This chain connects TRBV18 to TRBJ1-1, with TRBD1 as a possible D gene (5 bases). V dropped 3 bases and J dropped 4 bases, with 6 bases sitting between them. This CDR3 contains 12 residues. Germline V gene lookup returns CDR1 KGHSH and CDR2 LQKENI. CDR3: CASSPGATEAFF. CDR3 in DNA: TGTGCCAGCTCACCCGGGGCCACTGAAGCTTTCTTT.

This chain uses TRBV11-2 with TRBJ2-3; TRBD2 aligns across 8 bases. Per the germline V gene, CDR1 is SGHAT and CDR2 is FQNNGV. V was clipped by 1 base and J by 1 base; unmatched bases: 4. The CDR3 spans 16 residues. The CDR3 nucleotides read TGTGCCAGCAGCTTAGCAGCGCGGGAGGGCACAGATACGCAGTATTTT. As protein: CASSLAAREGTDTQYF.

J is TRBJ1-4 and V is TRBV24-1, with a weak D call TRBD1 (5 bases). Germline V CDR1 and CDR2: KGHDR, SFDVKD. V was clipped by 5 bases and J by 0 bases, with 12 bases between them. This CDR3 has 16 amino acids. CDR3 coding DNA: TGTGCCACCAGTGGCGGGGCCGGCTCAACTAATGAAAAACTGTTTTTT. This translates into CATSGGAGSTNEKLFF.

On this clone itself: Compared with germline, one end of the junction differs, possibly owing to a read error. The J gene is TRBJ2-7, the V gene TRBV3-1 (or the pseudogene TRBV3-2), with 7 bases matching TRBD1. Germline values: CDR1 LGHDT, CDR2 YNNKEL (reference sequence). The CDR3 loop spans 17 amino acids. CDR3 protein: CASSEEPTGALGYEQYF. Written as DNA, the CDR3 is TGTGCCAGCAGCGAAGAACCTACAGGGGCACTCGGTTACGAGCAGTACTTC.

The rearrangement joins TRBV4-2 to TRBJ2-7; 9 positions agree with TRBD1. CDR1 is LGHNA and CDR2 is YNFKEQ in the germline V gene. The CDR3 is 16 residues long. The V gene end was trimmed by 0 bases and the J gene end by 4 bases; junction bases not matched to a gene: 7. The CDR3 DNA sequence: TGTGCCAGCAGCCAAGACCCAGGACAGGGGTTTTACGAGCAGTACTTC. Amino acids: CASSQDPGQGFYEQYF.

The chain uses TRBV5-4 and TRBJ2-7; a weak D match, TRBD2 (5 bases). Trimming removed 2 bases from V and 4 bases from J, with 16 bases in between. The CDR3 covers 15 residues. Germline CDR1 is SGHNT and CDR2 is YYREEE (reference sequence). The CDR3 protein is CASSLGSASPYEQYF. The DNA of the CDR3 is TGTGCCAGCAGCTTAGGTAGCGCGAGTCCGTACGAGCAGTACTTC.